This paragraph covers one TCR beta chain sequence. Its antigen is still unknown. Then a second PCR, running roughly 6 to 11 cycles, was carried out with a sample-barcoded 5' primer and a J-beta primer mix. Each of the samples gave a minimum of 2.5 million paired-end reads that contained CDR3. TCRdb called the 5' RACE reads again in MiXCR, with one record for every CDR3 protein. The repertoire holds approximately 800,000 distinct CDR3 sequences, with around a quarter as singletons. This sample stems from a study of blood T cells in healthy people across ages. Overall study findings and caveats: Since the PBMCs were unsorted, naive and antigen-experienced cells could not be conclusively compared. Relative to aged donors, long-lived donors carried more naive CD4+ cells and displayed higher diversity.

This CDR3 comprises 16 residues. V was clipped by 5 bases and J by 1 base; unmatched bases: 5. Germline CDR1 SGHTA, CDR2 FQGTGA. The same sample was also studied in work on T cells of mothers and their children.

The specimen was blood. The origin of this receptor is a boy aged 5-17 years in good health. The rearrangement joins TRBV7-3 to TRBJ2-3, with 11 bases fitting TRBD2. The CDR3 protein is CASSPLAGGGTDTQYF. CDR3 nucleotide sequence: TGTGCCAGCAGCCCCTTAGCGGGAGGGGGCACAGATACGCAGTATTTT.